What follows are 3 T cell receptor beta chains derived from one specimen sequenced in a study of response to subunit inactivated influenza vaccine. TCRdb used MiXCR to reprocess the RT-PCR reads, holding one entry per CDR3 protein. Among about 620,000 distinct CDR3 sequences listed, approximately 10% were seen once. These same records also appear under a second study, on T cells expressing NK-cell markers. That paper notes: TCR beta libraries carry UMIs added by 5'RACE template switching.

Specimen: PBMCs from blood, collected on the day of vaccination. These receptors all come from a man aged 50 to 59 who received an inactivated influenza vaccine.

This clonotype was counted at least ten times. This rearrangement joins TRBV5-1 to TRBJ2-3; possibly TRBD1 or TRBD2 for D (5 bases each). V was clipped by 0 bases and J by 5 bases, with 13 bases between them. There are 15 residues in the CDR3. The V gene's germline CDR1 is SGHRS and CDR2 YFSETQ. The CDR3 bases are TGCGCCAGCAGCTTGGATTTGGGGACCGAAGATACGCAGTATTTT. Protein: CASSLDLGTEDTQYF.

This clonotype was seen repeatedly, ten times or more. The chain recombines TRBV28 with TRBJ1-5; D is ambiguous. The CDR3 consists of 15 residues. The germline V and J ends were trimmed by 2 bases and 0 bases, with 8 bases remaining between them. Per germline, CDR1 MDHEN and CDR2 SYDVKM. CDR3 loop: CASSLGLNSNQPQHF. DNA of the CDR3: TGTGCCAGCAGTTTAGGCTTAAATAGCAATCAGCCCCAGCATTTT.

This clonotype has a handful of counts. The chain recombines TRBV20-1 with TRBJ2-7; D ambiguous. Trimming left V 1 base short and J 3 bases short, with 10 bases between. From germline, CDR1 is DFQATT and CDR2 SNEGSKA (reference sequence). The CDR3 extends over 13 amino acids. DNA of the CDR3: TGCAGTGCTAGAGGGACGGTAGACTACGAGCAGTACTTC. It encodes CSARGTVDYEQYF.